This TCR beta chain was observed in a study of OX40 agonist ivuxolimab in advanced cancers. Overall study: Clinicians treated patients with ivuxolimab, an agonistic anti-OX40 (CD134) antibody. Patients assigned to dose escalation were diagnosed with hepatocellular carcinoma, melanoma, renal cell or head and neck cancer.

The germline V gene has CDR1 LNHDA and CDR2 SQIVND (reference sequence). V lost 1 base and J lost 2, with 6 bases in between. The CDR3 covers 13 residues. Generated by immunoSEQ multiplex PCR, the TCRdb table keeps only in-frame clones and is missing some. The sample contains approximately 90,000 clones, roughly nine tenths of which appear only once. Notes on the study in general: No determination was made of the antigen specificity of the expanded peripheral T cells.

Details on this clone: Its antigen remains unknown.

The rearrangement links TRBV19 to TRBJ2-7; D is undetermined. This clonotype was sampled from an adult with an advanced solid tumor such as melanoma, head and neck, liver or kidney cancer. The material sequenced was CD4+ or CD8+ T cells sorted from blood, taken in a trial of the OX40 agonist ivuxolimab. The CDR3 reads CASSIGIPYEQYF. CDR3 coding DNA: TGTGCCAGTAGTATAGGCATACCCTACGAGCAGTACTTC.